This T cell receptor beta chain was identified during a study of cytomegalovirus exposure and HLA in healthy donors. Study background: Ancestry clustering placed more than 65% of around 400 genotyped donors in the Caucasian-associated cluster.

In regard to this clone: Its target is not known.

Germline V gene sequence: CDR1 MDHEN, CDR2 SYDVKM. The CDR3 is 14 amino acids. V was cut by 3 bases and J by 1 base, with 8 bases left in between. Study-wide points: Common viral pathogens seemed, in a later analysis, to connect with several of the most significant clusters. CMV serostatus was the only immune exposure information that was available.

This PCR relied on a set of 60 Vbeta primers and 13 Jbeta primers. Profiling relied on immunoSEQ multiplex PCR, and the TCRdb table lists in-frame clones only, not all of them. The sample has roughly 180,000 clones, roughly 80% seen once. The V call is TRBV28, the J call TRBJ2-3; D unresolved. The sequence came from a woman between 50 and 59 years old in good health and CMV-seropositive. Sequences were obtained from PBMCs. The CDR3: CASSFEPGTDTQYF. The CDR3 region has the DNA TGTGCCAGCAGTTTCGAGCCTGGCACAGATACGCAGTATTTT.